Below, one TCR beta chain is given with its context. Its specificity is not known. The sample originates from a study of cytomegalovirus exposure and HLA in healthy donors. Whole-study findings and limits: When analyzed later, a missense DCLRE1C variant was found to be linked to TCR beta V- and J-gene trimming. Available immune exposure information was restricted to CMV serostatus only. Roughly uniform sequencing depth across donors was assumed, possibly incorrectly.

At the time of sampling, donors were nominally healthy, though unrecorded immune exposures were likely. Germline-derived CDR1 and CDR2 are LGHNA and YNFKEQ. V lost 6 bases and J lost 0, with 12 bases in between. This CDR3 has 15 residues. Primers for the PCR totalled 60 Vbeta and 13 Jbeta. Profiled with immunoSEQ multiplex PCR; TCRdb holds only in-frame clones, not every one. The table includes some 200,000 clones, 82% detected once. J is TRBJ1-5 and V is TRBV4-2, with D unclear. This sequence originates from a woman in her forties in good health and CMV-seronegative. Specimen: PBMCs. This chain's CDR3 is CASRFQANSNQPQHF. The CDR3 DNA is TGTGCCAGCAGGTTTCAAGCGAATAGCAATCAGCCCCAGCATTTT.